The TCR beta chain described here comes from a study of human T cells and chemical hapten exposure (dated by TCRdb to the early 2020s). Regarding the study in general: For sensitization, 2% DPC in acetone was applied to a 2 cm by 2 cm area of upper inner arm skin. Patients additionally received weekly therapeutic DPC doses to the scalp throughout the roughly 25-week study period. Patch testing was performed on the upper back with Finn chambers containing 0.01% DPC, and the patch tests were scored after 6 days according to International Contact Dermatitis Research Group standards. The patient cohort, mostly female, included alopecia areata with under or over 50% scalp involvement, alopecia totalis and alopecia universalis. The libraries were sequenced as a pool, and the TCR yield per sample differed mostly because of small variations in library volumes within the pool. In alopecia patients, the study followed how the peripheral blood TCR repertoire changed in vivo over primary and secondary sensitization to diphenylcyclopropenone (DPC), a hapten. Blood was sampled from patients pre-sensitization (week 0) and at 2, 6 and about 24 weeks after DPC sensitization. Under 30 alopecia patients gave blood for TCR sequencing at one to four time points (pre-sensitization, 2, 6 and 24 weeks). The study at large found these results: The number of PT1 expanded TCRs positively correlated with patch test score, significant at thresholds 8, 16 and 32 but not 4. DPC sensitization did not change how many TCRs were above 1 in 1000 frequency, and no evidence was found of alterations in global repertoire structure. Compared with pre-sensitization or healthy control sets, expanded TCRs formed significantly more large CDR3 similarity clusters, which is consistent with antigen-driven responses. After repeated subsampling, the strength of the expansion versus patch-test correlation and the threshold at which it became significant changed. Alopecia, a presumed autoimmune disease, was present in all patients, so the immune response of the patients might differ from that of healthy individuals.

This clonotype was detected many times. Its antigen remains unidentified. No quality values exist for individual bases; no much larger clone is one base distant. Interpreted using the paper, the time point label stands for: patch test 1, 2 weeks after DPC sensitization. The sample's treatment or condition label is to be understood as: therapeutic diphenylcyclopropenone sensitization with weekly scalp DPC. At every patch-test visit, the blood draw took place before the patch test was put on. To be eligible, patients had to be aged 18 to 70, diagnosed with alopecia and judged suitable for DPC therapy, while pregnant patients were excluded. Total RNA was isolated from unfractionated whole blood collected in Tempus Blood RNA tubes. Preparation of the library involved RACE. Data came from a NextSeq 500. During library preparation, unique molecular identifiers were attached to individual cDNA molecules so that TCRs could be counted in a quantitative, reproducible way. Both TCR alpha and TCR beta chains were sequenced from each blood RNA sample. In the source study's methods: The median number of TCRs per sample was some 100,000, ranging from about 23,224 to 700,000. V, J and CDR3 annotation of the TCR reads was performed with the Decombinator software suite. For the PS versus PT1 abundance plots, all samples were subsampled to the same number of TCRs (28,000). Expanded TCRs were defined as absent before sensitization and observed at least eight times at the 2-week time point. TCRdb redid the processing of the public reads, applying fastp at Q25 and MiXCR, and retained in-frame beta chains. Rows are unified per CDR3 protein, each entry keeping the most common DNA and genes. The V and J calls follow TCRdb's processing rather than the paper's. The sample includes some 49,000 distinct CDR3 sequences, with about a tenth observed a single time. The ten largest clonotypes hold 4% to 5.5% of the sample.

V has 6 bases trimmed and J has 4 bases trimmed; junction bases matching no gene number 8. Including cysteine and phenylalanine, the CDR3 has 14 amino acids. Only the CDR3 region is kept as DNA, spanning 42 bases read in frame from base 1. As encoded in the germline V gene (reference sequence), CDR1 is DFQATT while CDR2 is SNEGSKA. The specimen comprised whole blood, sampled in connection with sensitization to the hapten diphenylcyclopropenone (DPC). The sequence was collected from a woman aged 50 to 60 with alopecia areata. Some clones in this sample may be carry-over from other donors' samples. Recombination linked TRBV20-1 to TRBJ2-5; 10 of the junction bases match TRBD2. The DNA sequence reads TGCAGTGCCATCCTAGCGGGAGTTTTAGAGACCCAGTACTTC. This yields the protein CSAILAGVLETQYF.